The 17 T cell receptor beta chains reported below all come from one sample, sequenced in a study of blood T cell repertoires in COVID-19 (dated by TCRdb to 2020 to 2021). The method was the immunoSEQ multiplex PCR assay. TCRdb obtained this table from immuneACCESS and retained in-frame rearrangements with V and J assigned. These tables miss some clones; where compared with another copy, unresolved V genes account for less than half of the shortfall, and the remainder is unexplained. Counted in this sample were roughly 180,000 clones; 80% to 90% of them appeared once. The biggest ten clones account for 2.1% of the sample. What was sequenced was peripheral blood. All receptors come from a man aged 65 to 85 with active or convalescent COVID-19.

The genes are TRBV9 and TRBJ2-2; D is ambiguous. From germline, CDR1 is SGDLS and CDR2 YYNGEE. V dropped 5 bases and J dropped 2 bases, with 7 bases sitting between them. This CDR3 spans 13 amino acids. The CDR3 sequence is CASRSRNTGELFF. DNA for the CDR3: TGTGCCAGCAGGAGTAGAAACACCGGGGAGCTGTTTTTT.

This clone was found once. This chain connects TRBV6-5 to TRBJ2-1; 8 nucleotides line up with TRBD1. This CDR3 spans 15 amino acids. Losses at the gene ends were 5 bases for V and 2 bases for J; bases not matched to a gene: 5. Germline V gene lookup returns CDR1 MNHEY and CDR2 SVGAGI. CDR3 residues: CASSKGQETYNEQFF. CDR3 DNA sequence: TGTGCCAGCAGTAAGGGACAGGAGACCTACAATGAGCAGTTCTTC.

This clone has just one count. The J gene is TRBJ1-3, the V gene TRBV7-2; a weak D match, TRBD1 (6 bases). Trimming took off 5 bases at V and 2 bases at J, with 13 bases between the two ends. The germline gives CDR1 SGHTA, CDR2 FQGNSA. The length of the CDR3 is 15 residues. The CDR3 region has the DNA TGTGCCAGCAGCCTGTGGGGGCTACCTGGAAACACCATATATTTT. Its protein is CASSLWGLPGNTIYF.

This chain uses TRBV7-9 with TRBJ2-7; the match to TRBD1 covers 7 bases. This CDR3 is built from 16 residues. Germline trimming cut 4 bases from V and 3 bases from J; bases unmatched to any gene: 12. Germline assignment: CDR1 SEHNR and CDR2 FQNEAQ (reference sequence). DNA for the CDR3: TGTGCCAGCAGCTCCTATTCCGGCACAGGGGACTACGAGCAGTACTTC. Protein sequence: CASSSYSGTGDYEQYF.

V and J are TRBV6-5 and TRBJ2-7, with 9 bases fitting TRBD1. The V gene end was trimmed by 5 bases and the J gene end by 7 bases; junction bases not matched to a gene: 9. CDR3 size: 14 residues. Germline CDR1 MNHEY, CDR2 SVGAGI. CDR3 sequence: CASSIQDRGREQYF. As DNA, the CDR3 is TGTGCCAGCAGTATTCAGGACAGGGGCCGAGAGCAGTACTTC.

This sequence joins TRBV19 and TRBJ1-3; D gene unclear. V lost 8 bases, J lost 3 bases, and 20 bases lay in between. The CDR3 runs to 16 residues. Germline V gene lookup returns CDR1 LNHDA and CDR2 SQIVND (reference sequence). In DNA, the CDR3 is TGTGCCAGTCAGTCTCACCGGGGTGTTAGTGGAAACACCATATATTTT. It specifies CASQSHRGVSGNTIYF.

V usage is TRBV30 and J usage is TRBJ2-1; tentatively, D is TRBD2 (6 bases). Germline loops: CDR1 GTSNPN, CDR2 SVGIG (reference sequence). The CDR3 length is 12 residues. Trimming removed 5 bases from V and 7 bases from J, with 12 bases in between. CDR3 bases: TGTGCCTGGGGAGGGAGCGGTAATGAGCAGTTCTTC. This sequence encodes CAWGGSGNEQFF.

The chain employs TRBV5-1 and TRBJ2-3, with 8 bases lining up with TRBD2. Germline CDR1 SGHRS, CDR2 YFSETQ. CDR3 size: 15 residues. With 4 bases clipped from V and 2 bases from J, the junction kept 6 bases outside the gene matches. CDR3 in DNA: TGCGCCAGCAGCCTCAGCGGGAGTAACACAGATACGCAGTATTTT. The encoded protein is CASSLSGSNTDTQYF.

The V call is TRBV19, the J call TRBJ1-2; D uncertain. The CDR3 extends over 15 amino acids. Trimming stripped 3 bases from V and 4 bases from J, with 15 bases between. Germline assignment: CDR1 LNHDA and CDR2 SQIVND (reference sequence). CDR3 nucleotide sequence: TGTGCCAGTAGTATGGACTACGGAACCTCCTATGGCTACACCTTC. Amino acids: CASSMDYGTSYGYTF.

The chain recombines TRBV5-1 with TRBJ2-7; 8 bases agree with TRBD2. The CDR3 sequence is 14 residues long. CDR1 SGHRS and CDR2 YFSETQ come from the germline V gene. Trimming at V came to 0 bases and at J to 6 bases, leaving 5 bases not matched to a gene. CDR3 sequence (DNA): TGCGCCAGCAGCTTGGGCGCGGGGGGCGCCGAGCAGTACTTC. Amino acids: CASSLGAGGAEQYF.

The CDR3 sequence is CASMQSGNTIYF. CDR3 DNA sequence: TGTGCCAGTATGCAGTCTGGAAACACCATATATTTT. This sequence joins TRBV6-6 and TRBJ1-3; no firm D call. CDR3 length: 12 residues. Trimming removed 9 bases at V and 1 base at J, with 7 bases between. CDR1 and CDR2 from the germline V gene are MNHNY and SVGAGI (reference sequence).

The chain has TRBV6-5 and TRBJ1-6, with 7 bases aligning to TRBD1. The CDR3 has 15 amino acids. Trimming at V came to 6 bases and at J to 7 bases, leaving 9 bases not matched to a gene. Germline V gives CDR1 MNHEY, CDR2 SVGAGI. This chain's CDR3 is CASRTIQGTNSPLHF. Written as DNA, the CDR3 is TGTGCCAGCAGGACTATACAGGGGACCAATTCACCCCTCCACTTT.

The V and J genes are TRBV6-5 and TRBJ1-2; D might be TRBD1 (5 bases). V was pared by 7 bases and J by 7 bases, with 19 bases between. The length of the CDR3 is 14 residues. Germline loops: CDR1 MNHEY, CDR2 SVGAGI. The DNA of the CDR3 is TGTGCCAGCATCAATACAGGTTCCGGGCTTGGCTACACCTTC. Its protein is CASINTGSGLGYTF.

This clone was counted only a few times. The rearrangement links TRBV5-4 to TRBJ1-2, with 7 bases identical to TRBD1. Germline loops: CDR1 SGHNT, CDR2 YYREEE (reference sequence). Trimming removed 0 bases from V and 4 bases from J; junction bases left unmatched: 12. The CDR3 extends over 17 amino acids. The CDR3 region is CASSLAGSRGESYGYTF. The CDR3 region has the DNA TGTGCCAGCAGCTTGGCCGGGAGCAGGGGGGAGAGCTATGGCTACACCTTC.

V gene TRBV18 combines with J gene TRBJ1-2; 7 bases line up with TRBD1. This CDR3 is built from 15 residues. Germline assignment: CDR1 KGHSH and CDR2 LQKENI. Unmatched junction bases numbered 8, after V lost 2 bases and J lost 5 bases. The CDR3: CASSPEGQRLYGYTF. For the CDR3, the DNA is TGTGCCAGCTCACCAGAGGGACAGAGACTATATGGCTACACCTTC.

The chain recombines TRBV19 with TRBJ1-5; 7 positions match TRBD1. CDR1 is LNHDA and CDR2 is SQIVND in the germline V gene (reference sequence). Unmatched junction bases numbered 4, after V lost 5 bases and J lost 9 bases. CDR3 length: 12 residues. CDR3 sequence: CASSGDRAPQHF. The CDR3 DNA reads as TGTGCCAGTAGTGGCGACAGGGCGCCCCAGCATTTT.

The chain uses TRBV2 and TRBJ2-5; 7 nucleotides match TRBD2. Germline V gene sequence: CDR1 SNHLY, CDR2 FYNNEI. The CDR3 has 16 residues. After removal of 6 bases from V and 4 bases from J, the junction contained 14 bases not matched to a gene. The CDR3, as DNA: TGTGCCAGCAGGAAACTAGCGAGTTCGGGTGGAGAGACCCAGTACTTC. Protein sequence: CASRKLASSGGETQYF.